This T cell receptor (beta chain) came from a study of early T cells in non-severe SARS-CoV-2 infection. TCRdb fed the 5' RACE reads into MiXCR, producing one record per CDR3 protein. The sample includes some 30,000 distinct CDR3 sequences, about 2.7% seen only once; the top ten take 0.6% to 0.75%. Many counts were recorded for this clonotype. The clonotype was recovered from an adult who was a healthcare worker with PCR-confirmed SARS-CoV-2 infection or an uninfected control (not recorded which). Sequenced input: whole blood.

CDR3 sequence: CSARSPGLANNEQFF. The CDR3 region has the DNA TGCAGTGCTAGATCGCCGGGACTAGCCAACAATGAGCAGTTCTTC. The gene calls are TRBV20-1 and TRBJ2-1; 9 bases map to TRBD2. The V gene end was trimmed by 2 bases and the J gene end by 5 bases; junction bases not matched to a gene: 7. Looked up from germline, CDR1 is DFQATT and CDR2 is SNEGSKA (reference sequence). The CDR3 totals 15 residues.